The 15 T cell receptor beta chains below were found in one sample sequenced in a study of blood T cell repertoires in COVID-19. The protocol was immunoSEQ multiplex PCR, while the TCRdb copy is restricted to in-frame clones and leaves out a portion. There are tens of thousands of clones in the sample; almost 80% occur only once, and approximately 15% lies in the top ten. The specimen was peripheral blood. Receptor source: a human donor in a cohort sampled during active COVID-19.

As to this clone: One end of the junction varies from germline; a read error may be responsible. The chain joins TRBV3-1 (or the pseudogene TRBV3-2) to TRBJ2-1; TRBD2 matches 7 bases. This CDR3 spans 12 amino acids. Looked up from germline, CDR1 is LGHDT and CDR2 is YNNKEL (reference sequence). This chain's CDR3 is CASSQDGLAAIF. The CDR3 nucleotides are TGTGCCAGCAGCCAAGATGGGCTAGCGGCGATCTTC.

This sequence joins TRBV19 and TRBJ2-1, with TRBD2 matching over 7 bases. CDR1 and CDR2 from the germline V gene are LNHDA and SQIVND (reference sequence). J was trimmed by 1 base and V by 8 bases; bases with no gene match: 8. The CDR3 is 15 residues long. The CDR3 nucleotides read TGTGCCAGTCGTTCGGGACTATTATCCTACAATGAGCAGTTCTTC. Its protein is CASRSGLLSYNEQFF. Full variable domain (missing parts from reference TRBV19 and TRBJ2-1): DGGITQSPKYLFRKEGQNVTLSCEQNLNHDAMYWYRQDPGQGLRLIYYSQIVNDFQKGDIAEGYSVSREKKESFPLTVTSAQKNPTAFYLCASRSGLLSYNEQFFGPGTRLTVL.

This chain connects TRBV6-1 to TRBJ1-4, with TRBD1 matching 11 bases. This CDR3 is built from 17 residues. Germline V gene data show CDR1 as MNHNS and CDR2 as SASEGT. The V and J ends lost 2 bases and 0 bases, in that order; junction bases with no gene match: 2. For the CDR3, the DNA is TGTGCCAGCAGTGAACCGGGACAGGGGGCAACTAATGAAAAACTGTTTTTT. Translation: CASSEPGQGATNEKLFF.

The chain combines TRBV7-4 with TRBJ1-5, with 7 bases lining up with TRBD1. This CDR3 is 14 amino acids long. Germline CDR1 SGHVT, CDR2 SQSDAQ. Unmatched junction bases numbered 8, after V lost 5 bases and J lost 7 bases. As DNA, the CDR3 is TGTGCCAGCAGCCCACGACAGGGCAGCCAGCCCCAGCATTTT. Residues: CASSPRQGSQPQHF.

The rearrangement links TRBV19 to TRBJ1-6, with D possibly matching TRBD1 (5 bases). Germline CDR1 reads LNHDA; CDR2 reads SQIVND (reference sequence). There are 13 residues in the CDR3. V lost 8 bases and J 4 bases, leaving 9 bases between the germline ends. The CDR3 loop is CASCDRYNSPLHF. DNA of the CDR3: TGTGCCAGTTGCGACAGATATAATTCACCCCTCCACTTT.

This clone showed up just a few times. The CDR3 sequence is CASNEPGQGREQYF. The CDR3 DNA follows: TGCGCCAGCAACGAACCGGGACAGGGGCGCGAGCAGTACTTC. This chain connects TRBV5-1 to TRBJ2-7; 10 nucleotides match TRBD1. J was trimmed by 6 bases and V by 6 bases; bases with no gene match: 9. Germline assignment: CDR1 SGHRS and CDR2 YFSETQ. This CDR3 spans 14 amino acids.

The chain links TRBV28 to TRBJ2-2; 10 nucleotides line up with TRBD1. V lost 11 bases and J lost 3; bases outside the gene matches: 3. From germline, CDR1 is MDHEN and CDR2 SYDVKM. CDR3 length: 13 amino acids. CDR3 sequence (DNA): TGTGCCGTGACAGGGGGCCACACCGGGGAGCTGTTTTTT. This encodes CAVTGGHTGELFF.

The chain uses TRBV3-1 (or the pseudogene TRBV3-2) and TRBJ1-1, with a tentative D call TRBD1 (5 bases). The CDR3 length is 15 residues. Germline CDR1 LGHDT, CDR2 YNNKEL (reference sequence). V was cut by 4 bases and J by 1 base, with 13 bases left in between. CDR3 protein: CASSLPGGTNTEAFF. The CDR3 nucleotides are TGTGCCAGCAGCCTACCGGGCGGGACGAACACTGAAGCTTTCTTT.

The genes are TRBV11-2 and TRBJ1-6, with 9 bases identical to TRBD1. V trimming: 2 bases; J trimming: 10 bases; junction bases outside the gene matches: 9. There are 16 residues in the CDR3. The germline V gene encodes CDR1 SGHAT and CDR2 FQNNGV. The CDR3 protein is CASSLKQGAGYSPLHF. The CDR3 DNA reads as TGTGCCAGCAGCTTAAAACAGGGGGCAGGATACTCACCCCTCCACTTT.

This clone came up a few times. This chain connects TRBV27 to TRBJ1-5, with D uncertain. The germline V gene has CDR1 MNHEY and CDR2 SMNVEV (reference sequence). The length of the CDR3 is 16 residues. V dropped 9 bases and J dropped 0 bases, with 18 bases sitting between them. The DNA for the CDR3 is TGTGCCAGTGCCCCAGCTGGGCTGTATAGCAATCAGCCCCAGCATTTT. Translated: CASAPAGLYSNQPQHF.

This chain links TRBV27 with TRBJ1-2, with D uncertain. Germline V CDR1 and CDR2: MNHEY, SMNVEV (reference sequence). Trimming removed 0 bases at V and 2 bases at J, with 7 bases between. The CDR3 sequence is 14 residues long. CDR3 sequence (DNA): TGTGCCAGCAGTTTATCTTCCAGAAACTATGGCTACACCTTC. Amino acid sequence: CASSLSSRNYGYTF.

The V and J genes are TRBV9 and TRBJ2-7; no clear D. V lost 0 bases to trimming and J lost 4 bases, with 11 bases between them. Germline V lookup: CDR1 SGDLS, CDR2 YYNGEE. CDR3 length: 14 residues. Written as DNA, the CDR3 is TGTGCCAGCAGCGTAGTCCCCTCTCCTTACGAGCAGTACTTC. This gives the protein CASSVVPSPYEQYF.

This clone occurred a few times. The chain uses TRBV11-2 and TRBJ2-7, with a possible D match to TRBD2 (5 bases). Germline V gene sequence: CDR1 SGHAT, CDR2 FQNNGV. Trimming took off 1 base at V and 3 bases at J, with 13 bases between the two ends. This CDR3 is 15 amino acids long. CDR3 residues: CASSLVLAKGYEQYF. DNA for the CDR3: TGTGCCAGCAGCTTAGTCCTAGCCAAGGGCTACGAGCAGTACTTC.

V and J are TRBV5-6 and TRBJ2-7, with D unclear. Per the germline V gene, CDR1 is SGHDT and CDR2 is YYEEEE. Trimming pared 2 bases from V and 1 base from J, leaving 10 bases between. The CDR3 is made up of 14 amino acids. The CDR3 sequence: CASSFGGKSYEQYF. CDR3 coding DNA: TGTGCCAGCAGCTTCGGCGGAAAGTCCTACGAGCAGTACTTC.

CDR3 residues: CASSTTSGGAREQFF. The DNA of the CDR3 is TGTGCCAGCAGTACTACTAGCGGGGGGGCCCGGGAGCAGTTCTTC. J is TRBJ2-1 and V is TRBV6-1, with TRBD2 matching 13 bases. This CDR3 contains 15 residues. The germline V gene encodes CDR1 MNHNS and CDR2 SASEGT. With 5 bases clipped from V and 10 bases from J, the junction kept 8 bases outside the gene matches.